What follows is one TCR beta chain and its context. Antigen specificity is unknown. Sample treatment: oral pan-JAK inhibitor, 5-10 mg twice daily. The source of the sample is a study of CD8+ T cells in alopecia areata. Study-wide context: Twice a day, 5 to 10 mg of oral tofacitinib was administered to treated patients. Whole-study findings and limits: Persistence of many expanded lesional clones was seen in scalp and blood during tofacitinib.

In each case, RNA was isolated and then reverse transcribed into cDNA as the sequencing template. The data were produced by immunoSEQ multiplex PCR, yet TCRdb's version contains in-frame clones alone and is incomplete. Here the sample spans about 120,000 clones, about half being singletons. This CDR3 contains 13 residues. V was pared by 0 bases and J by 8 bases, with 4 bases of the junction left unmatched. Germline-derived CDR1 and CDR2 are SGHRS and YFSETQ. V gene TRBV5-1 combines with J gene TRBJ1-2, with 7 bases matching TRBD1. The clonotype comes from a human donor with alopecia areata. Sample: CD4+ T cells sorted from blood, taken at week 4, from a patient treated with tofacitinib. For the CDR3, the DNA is TGCGCCAGCAGCTTGGACAGGGGATGGGGCTACACCTTC. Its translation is CASSLDRGWGYTF.